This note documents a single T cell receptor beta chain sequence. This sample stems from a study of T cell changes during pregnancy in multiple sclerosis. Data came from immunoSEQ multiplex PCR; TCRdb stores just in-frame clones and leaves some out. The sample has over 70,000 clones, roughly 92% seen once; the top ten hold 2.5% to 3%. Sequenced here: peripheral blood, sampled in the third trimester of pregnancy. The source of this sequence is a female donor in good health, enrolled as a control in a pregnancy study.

CDR3 residues: CASSLQAHNEQFF. For the CDR3, the DNA is TGCGCCAGCAGCTTACAGGCCCACAATGAGCAGTTCTTC. This chain joins TRBV5-1 and TRBJ2-1; the D gene is possibly TRBD1 (5 bases). The germline V gene encodes CDR1 SGHRS and CDR2 YFSETQ. Trimming shortened V by 2 bases and J by 5 bases, and 8 bases separated the two germline ends. The length of the CDR3 is 13 residues.